These 30 T cell receptor beta chains were sequenced from one sample in a study of Graves' ophthalmopathy and Graves' hyperthyroidism. The sequenced template was RNA, covering the TCR beta CDR3 region. After a first-round RT-PCR with HTBI primers, a second-round multiplex PCR was run. TCRdb ran MiXCR on the multiplex PCR reads and lists one entry per CDR3 protein. The table has 740,000 or so distinct CDR3 sequences, 35% to 50% seen once. The sequenced material came from peripheral blood. Source of these receptors: an adult man with Graves' ophthalmopathy.

There are many counts of this clonotype. The V call is TRBV7-2, the J call TRBJ1-5; no definite D call. The CDR3 spans 14 residues. Per the germline V gene, CDR1 is SGHTA and CDR2 is FQGNSA. The V and J ends lost 3 bases and 0 bases respectively, with 6 bases between them. The CDR3 loop reads CASSFIDSNQPQHF. CDR3 sequence (DNA): TGTGCCAGCAGCTTCATCGATAGCAATCAGCCCCAGCATTTT.

The chain is built from TRBV20-1 and TRBJ2-5; 9 bases line up with TRBD2. Germline trimming cut 5 bases from V and 2 bases from J; bases unmatched to any gene: 12. CDR1 is DFQATT, CDR2 SNEGSKA, per germline (reference sequence). This CDR3 contains 16 residues. CDR3 nucleotide sequence: TGCAGTGCTCTAAGGAGGGAGCGGGGGGTACAAGAGACCCAGTACTTC. Translation: CSALRRERGVQETQYF.

This clonotype was seen a few times. The gene calls are TRBV2 and TRBJ1-6, with TRBD1 matching over 9 bases. The V and J ends lost 6 bases and 9 bases, in that order; junction bases with no gene match: 18. The length of the CDR3 is 18 residues. From germline, CDR1 is SNHLY and CDR2 FYNNEI. The CDR3 bases are TGTGCCAGCAGACCCGGGACAGGGACCACATTACTCAGTTCACCCCTCCACTTT. Translating gives CASRPGTGTTLLSSPLHF.

This clonotype occurred many times. The chain has TRBV2 and TRBJ1-3, with D hard to call. V was cut by 8 bases and J by 3 bases, with 11 bases left in between. The germline V gene encodes CDR1 SNHLY and CDR2 FYNNEI. The CDR3 consists of 13 residues. The CDR3: CASQRQLGNTIYF. The CDR3 region has the DNA TGTGCCAGCCAGCGTCAACTTGGAAACACCATATATTTT.

In the case of this clonotype: A junction boundary mismatches the germline segment, possibly from a read error. The V call is TRBV10-3, the J call TRBJ2-7; possible D gene TRBD2, 6 bases. The CDR3 has 16 amino acids. CDR1 and CDR2 from the germline V gene are ENHRY and SYGVKD. The DNA of the CDR3 is TGTGCCAGCAGTTACTTGGGGGGAATACCCTCCTACGAGCAGTACTTC. This codes for CASSYLGGIPSYEQYF.

The gene calls are TRBV25-1 and TRBJ2-2; 9 positions match TRBD2. In germline, CDR1 is MGHDK, CDR2 SYGVNS. CDR3 length: 16 amino acids. Unmatched junction bases numbered 7, after V lost 4 bases and J lost 4 bases. CDR3 sequence: CASSARWREGTGELFF. The CDR3 DNA is TGTGCCAGCAGTGCTAGATGGCGGGAGGGCACCGGGGAGCTGTTTTTT. Together with reference TRBV25-1 and TRBJ2-2, the CDR3 gives the full variable domain: EADIYQTPRYLVIGTGKKITLECSQTMGHDKMYWYQQDPGMELHLIHYSYGVNSTEKGDLSSESTVSRIRTEHFPLTLESARPSHTSQYLCASSARWREGTGELFFGEGSRLTVL.

The chain uses TRBV12-3 or TRBV12-4 and TRBJ2-7; no definite D call. V gave up 5 bases and J gave up 3 bases, with 14 bases separating them. The CDR3 spans 14 residues. CDR3 bases: TGTGCCAGCAGTCCAAGCTGGGTGGGCTACGAGCAGTACTTC. Its protein is CASSPSWVGYEQYF.

The table lists this clonotype with a few counts. The V gene is TRBV9, the J gene TRBJ1-3, with D unresolved. V was clipped by 2 bases and J by 6 bases, with 30 bases between them. The CDR3 extends over 20 amino acids. CDR1 and CDR2 (germline): SGDLS, YYNGEE. The CDR3 coding sequence is TGTGCCAGCAGCGTTCCGGCCCGGCGAGTACGCCTTGCCGTACCAAACACCATATATTTT. It translates to CASSVPARRVRLAVPNTIYF.

The chain is built from TRBV15 and TRBJ1-3, with 7 bases lining up with TRBD1. There are 12 residues in the CDR3. The trim removed 8 bases at V and 7 bases at J, leaving 5 bases unmatched. CDR1 and CDR2 from the germline V gene are LNHNV and YYDKDF (reference sequence). This CDR3 reads CATLGRGNTIYF. The CDR3 DNA follows: TGTGCCACCTTGGGCAGGGGGAACACCATATATTTT.

This chain connects TRBV7-9 to TRBJ1-2; D is unclear. CDR3 length equals 11 residues. V was clipped by 2 bases and J by 13 bases, with 11 bases between them. The V gene's germline CDR1 is SEHNR and CDR2 FQNEAQ (reference sequence). CDR3 DNA sequence: TGTGCCAGCAGCTTAAATGGCCCCCCCACCTTC. This translates into CASSLNGPPTF.

The genes are TRBV4-3 and TRBJ1-5; 8 bases are a match to TRBD1. Germline V gene data show CDR1 as LGHNA and CDR2 as YSLEER. The CDR3 spans 14 residues. Trimming cost V 3 bases and J 5 bases; bases outside gene matches: 3. The CDR3 coding sequence is TGCGCCAGCAGCCAGGACAGGGCGGATCAGCCCCAGCATTTT. It yields the protein CASSQDRADQPQHF.

This clonotype occurred many times. The rearrangement uses TRBV2 and TRBJ1-2; D is unclear. Per the germline V gene, CDR1 is SNHLY and CDR2 is FYNNEI. CDR3 length: 11 amino acids. The V gene lost 9 bases and the J gene lost 8 bases, with 13 bases spanning the gap. CDR3 amino acids: CASRRTLGYTF. In nucleotides, the CDR3 is TGTGCCAGTCGCCGGACCTTGGGCTACACCTTC.

There are a few counts of this clonotype. V is TRBV10-1 and J is TRBJ2-7; the D gene is possibly TRBD1 (5 bases). This CDR3 comprises 15 residues. Germline loops: CDR1 WNHNN, CDR2 SYGVQD (reference sequence). Trimming pared 3 bases from V and 10 bases from J, leaving 22 bases between. CDR3 sequence: CASSDPRQSTGFQYF. Here the CDR3 DNA reads TGCGCCAGCAGTGACCCAAGACAGTCTACGGGTTTTCAGTACTTC.

This clonotype was counted many times. The rearrangement joins TRBV7-8 to TRBJ1-2; D ambiguous. Trimming removed 1 base from V and 5 bases from J, with 17 bases in between. CDR1 SGHVS and CDR2 FQNEAQ come from the germline V gene. The CDR3 covers 16 residues. The CDR3 DNA is TGTGCCAGCAGCTTAGAGGCTACAGATCTACTATATGGCTACACCTTC. Translating gives CASSLEATDLLYGYTF.

Comment on this clonotype: The CDR3 does not close with the conserved phenylalanine or tryptophan, likely indicating a read error. The chain is built from TRBV2 and TRBJ1-1; tentatively, D is TRBD1 (6 bases). The V end lost 5 bases, the J end lost 2 bases, and 15 bases lay between the germline ends. The CDR3 sequence is 15 residues long. Germline values: CDR1 SNHLY, CDR2 FYNNEI. As DNA, the CDR3 is TGTGCCAGCAGTCTCTCCGGGACATCAAACACTGAAGCTTTCCTT. Protein sequence: CASSLSGTSNTEAFL.

This clonotype was counted ten times or more. The rearrangement links TRBV7-9 to TRBJ1-5; D ambiguous. V was shortened by 3 bases and J by 4 bases, with 10 bases between the two germline ends. The germline V gene encodes CDR1 SEHNR and CDR2 FQNEAQ (reference sequence). The CDR3 is 14 amino acids. The CDR3 protein is CASSLADMNQPQHF. The CDR3 coding sequence is TGTGCCAGCAGCTTGGCAGATATGAATCAGCCCCAGCATTTT.

Details on this clonotype: The limits of the CDR3 on the DNA are not certain, so only TCRdb's listed CDR3 is given. The chain couples TRBV10-3 to TRBJ2-6. The CDR3 is 16 amino acids long, termini counted. Germline CDR1 is ENHRY and CDR2 is SYGVKD. The CDR3 loop reads CASSVFWSSGANVLTF.

This clonotype was detected a few times. This sequence joins TRBV9 and TRBJ2-7; 7 bases are a match to TRBD1. The CDR3 covers 15 residues. Losses at the gene ends were 1 base for V and 2 bases for J; bases not matched to a gene: 6. CDR1 is SGDLS, CDR2 YYNGEE, per germline. For the CDR3, the DNA is TGTGCCAGCAGCGTATCCGAGACAGGGACCTACGAGCAGTACTTC. Its protein product is CASSVSETGTYEQYF.

This clonotype was counted many times. The chain carries TRBV29-1 and TRBJ1-5, with D perhaps matching TRBD1 (5 bases). In germline, CDR1 is SQVTM, CDR2 ANQGSEA. The V end lost 4 bases, the J end lost 6 bases, and 13 bases lay between the germline ends. CDR3 length: 13 amino acids. The CDR3 DNA is TGCAGCGTTGGTTCAGGGATCGGTCAGCCCCAGCATTTT. This sequence encodes CSVGSGIGQPQHF.

V is TRBV10-3 and J is TRBJ1-4; possible D gene TRBD1, 5 bases. The CDR3 sequence is 13 residues long. V lost 4 bases to trimming and J lost 3 bases, with 6 bases between them. Germline V CDR1 and CDR2: ENHRY, SYGVKD. CDR3 residues: CAISGGPNEKLFF. In DNA form, the CDR3 reads TGTGCCATCAGTGGGGGACCTAATGAAAAACTGTTTTTT.

The gene calls are TRBV7-9 and TRBJ1-2; 8 bases line up with TRBD1. This CDR3 is built from 15 residues. V lost 5 bases to trimming and J lost 7 bases; unmatched junction nucleotides: 12. The germline V gene encodes CDR1 SEHNR and CDR2 FQNEAQ (reference sequence). The CDR3 protein is CASSPRGQGMVGYTF. DNA for the CDR3: TGTGCCAGCAGCCCCCGAGGACAGGGTATGGTTGGCTACACCTTC.

The V call is TRBV12-3 or TRBV12-4, the J call TRBJ2-2; D gene unclear. This CDR3 has 13 residues. V gave up 5 bases and J gave up 4 bases, with 8 bases separating them. The CDR3 nucleotides read TGTGCCAGCAGTGACACCAGCACCGGGGAGCTGTTTTTT. This translates into CASSDTSTGELFF.

The CDR3: CASSGPRTQYF. CDR3 nucleotides: TGTGCCTCAAGCGGGCCGCGGACCCAGTACTTC. The chain links TRBV7-9 to TRBJ2-5; a possible D gene is TRBD2 (6 bases). Germline V gene sequence: CDR1 SEHNR, CDR2 FQNEAQ (reference sequence). This CDR3 comprises 11 residues. Trimming took off 11 bases at V and 7 bases at J, with 14 bases between the two ends.

The rearrangement joins TRBV20-1 to TRBJ2-5; 15 nucleotides align to TRBD2. The CDR3 has 15 amino acids. Germline V gives CDR1 DFQATT, CDR2 SNEGSKA (reference sequence). The V segment lost 6 bases and the J segment 2 bases; nucleotides outside the gene matches: 4. Here the CDR3 DNA reads TGCAGTGCCGCCGGACTAGCGGGAGGGCAAGAGACCCAGTACTTC. The encoded protein is CSAAGLAGGQETQYF.

The J gene is TRBJ2-7, the V gene TRBV24-1; 9 bases line up with TRBD2. The CDR3 is 15 amino acids. V shed 2 bases, J shed 4 bases, and the junction held 5 bases outside the gene matches. Germline V lookup: CDR1 KGHDR, CDR2 SFDVKD. In nucleotides, the CDR3 is TGTGCCACCAGTGATTCTAGCGGGATGGTTTACGAGCAGTACTTC. Its protein is CATSDSSGMVYEQYF.

A word on this clonotype: A single base separates this from a much larger clone, so it may be a read error. V gene TRBV7-6 combines with J gene TRBJ2-7, with D perhaps TRBD1 or TRBD2 (5 bases each). Looked up from germline, CDR1 is SGHVS and CDR2 is FNYEAQ. The CDR3 is 15 amino acids. The CDR3 DNA is TGTGCCAGCCGCTTAGAGGGGCGCTTTCCCTACGAGCAGTACTTC. Amino acids: CASRLEGRFPYEQYF.

In this sample, this clonotype turned up a few times. The chain employs TRBV7-9 and TRBJ2-5, with 10 bases aligning to TRBD1. The junction had 11 bases not matched to a gene; V was cut back by 6 bases and J by 4 bases. Germline-derived CDR1 and CDR2 are SEHNR and FQNEAQ (reference sequence). CDR3 length: 16 amino acids. CDR3 sequence (DNA): TGTGCCAGCAGTCTAATACCGGGACAGGGGCGAGAGACCCAGTACTTC. This codes for CASSLIPGQGRETQYF.

This clonotype occurred a few times. This chain uses TRBV5-4 with TRBJ2-7; the match to TRBD1 covers 10 bases. The CDR3 is 15 residues long. The germline V gene has CDR1 SGHNT and CDR2 YYREEE (reference sequence). V dropped 4 bases and J dropped 3; count of bases not matched to a gene: 7. The CDR3 sequence: CASSQEWTGGYEQYF. Here the CDR3 DNA reads TGTGCCAGCAGCCAAGAATGGACAGGGGGCTACGAGCAGTACTTC.

This clonotype was counted ten times or more. The CDR3 DNA reads as TGCAGTGCCAGATGGACATACTATGGCTACACCTTC. This gives the protein CSARWTYYGYTF. The rearrangement joins TRBV20-1 to TRBJ1-2; D may be TRBD1 (5 bases). The germline V gene encodes CDR1 DFQATT and CDR2 SNEGSKA (reference sequence). The length of the CDR3 is 12 residues. Trimming took 6 bases from V and 3 from J, leaving 11 bases between them.

The chain couples TRBV5-4 to TRBJ2-5; 11 bases are a match to TRBD1. In germline, CDR1 is SGHNT, CDR2 YYREEE (reference sequence). This CDR3 region has 16 residues. The V gene end was trimmed by 3 bases and the J gene end by 1 base; junction bases not matched to a gene: 5. The CDR3 DNA follows: TGTGCCAGCAGCTATTGGACAGGGGGCGGCCAAGAGACCCAGTACTTC. This sequence encodes CASSYWTGGGQETQYF.